This T cell receptor beta chain derives from a study of CD8+CD57+ T cells in acquired aplastic anemia. Study in general: Yields of DNA that came from sorted CD4+ and CD8+ cells averaged about 3 ug. Points from the study as a whole: The same twenty-nine CD8+ CDR3 sequences occurred in patients and in controls. CD8+ Simpson's diversity showed no significant patient-control difference.

CDR3 and TCR beta VDJ profiling relied on a genomic DNA template. Each CDR3 protein is one row after TCRdb ran MiXCR on the reads. The profile shows 150,000 to 200,000 distinct CDR3 sequences, around 65% of them singletons. The CDR3 extends over 15 amino acids. Losses at the gene ends were 6 bases for V and 4 bases for J; bases not matched to a gene: 10. Germline V gives CDR1 MNHNS, CDR2 SASEGT. With regard to this clonotype: Its antigen is not identified.

This sequence originates from a human donor with severe aplastic anemia or a healthy control (not recorded which). Sequenced input: sorted CD4+, CD8+, or CD8+CD57+ T cells (not recorded which) from PBMCs. J is TRBJ1-1 and V is TRBV6-1; 8 bases map to TRBD1. The CDR3 DNA sequence: TGTGCCAGCAGATCGGGACAGGCAAAGGGCACTGAAGCTTTCTTT. Its translation: CASRSGQAKGTEAFF.